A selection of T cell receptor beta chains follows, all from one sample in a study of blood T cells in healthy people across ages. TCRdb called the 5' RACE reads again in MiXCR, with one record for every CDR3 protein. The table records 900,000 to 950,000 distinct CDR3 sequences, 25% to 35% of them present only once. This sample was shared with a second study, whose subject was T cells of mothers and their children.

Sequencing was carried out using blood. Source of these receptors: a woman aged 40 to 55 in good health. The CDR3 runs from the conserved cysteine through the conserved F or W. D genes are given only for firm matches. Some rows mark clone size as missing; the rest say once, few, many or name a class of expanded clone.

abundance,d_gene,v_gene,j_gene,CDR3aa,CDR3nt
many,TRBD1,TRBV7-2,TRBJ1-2,CASSLDRGGYTF,TGTGCCAGCAGCTTGGACAGGGGTGGCTACACCTTC
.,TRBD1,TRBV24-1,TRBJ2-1,CATSDFRGQGRKGRLTHEQFF,TGTGCCACCAGTGATTTCCGCGGACAGGGGCGAAAAGGGCGACTCACTCATGAGCAGTTCTTC
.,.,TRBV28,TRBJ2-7,CASSWDTDQMPTYEQDF,TGTGCCAGCAGCTGGGACACCGACCAGATGCCCACCTACGAGCAGGACTTC
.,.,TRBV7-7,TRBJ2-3,CASSLGDGTTQYF,TGTGCTAGCAGCTTAGGAGACGGAACGACGCAGTATTTT
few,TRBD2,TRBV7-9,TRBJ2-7,CASSPPRGGLYEQYF,TGTGCCAGCAGCCCACCGCGGGGGGGCCTCTACGAGCAGTACTTC
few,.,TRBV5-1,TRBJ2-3,CASSLAPGANTDTQYF,TGCGCCAGCAGCTTGGCCCCGGGGGCGAACACAGATACGCAGTATTTT
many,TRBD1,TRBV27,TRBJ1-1,CASSLLQGGTEAFF,TGTGCCAGCAGTTTATTGCAGGGGGGGACTGAAGCTTTCTTT
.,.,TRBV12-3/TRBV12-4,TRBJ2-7,CASSLARGRGPEQYF,TGTGCCAGCAGTTTAGCACGGGGGCGCGGGCCGGAGCAGTACTTC
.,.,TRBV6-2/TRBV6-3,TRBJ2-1,CASSYDRGGNEQFF,TGTGCCAGCAGTTACGATCGGGGTGGGAATGAGCAGTTCTTC
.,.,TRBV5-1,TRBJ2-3,CASSPRGVGSYEQYF,TGCGCCAGCAGCCCCAGAGGGGTAGGGTCCTACGAGCAGTATTTT
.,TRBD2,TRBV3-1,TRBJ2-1,CASSRYPGLAARDEQFF,TGTGCCAGCAGCCGCTACCCAGGACTAGCGGCGCGAGATGAGCAGTTCTTC
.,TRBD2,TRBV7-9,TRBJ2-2,CASSFAAGGPTGELFF,TGTGCCAGCAGCTTTGCAGCGGGGGGGCCCACCGGGGAGCTGTTTTTT
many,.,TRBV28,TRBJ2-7,CASSETGQSYEQYF,TGTGCCAGCAGTGAAACAGGGCAAAGCTACGAGCAGTACTTC
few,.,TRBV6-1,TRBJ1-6,CASSEARIQVYNSPLHF,TGTGCCAGCAGTGAAGCAAGGATACAAGTCTATAATTCACCCCTCCACTTT
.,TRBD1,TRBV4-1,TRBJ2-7,CASSRRGQGDDEQYF,TGCGCCAGCAGCCGCAGGGGACAGGGGGACGACGAGCAGTACTTC
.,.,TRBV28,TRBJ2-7,CASSLRWTPYEQYF,TGTGCCAGCAGTTTACGATGGACGCCCTACGAGCAGTACTTC
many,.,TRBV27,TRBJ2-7,CASSFRQTYEQYF,TGTGCCAGCAGTTTCAGGCAGACCTACGAGCAGTACTTC
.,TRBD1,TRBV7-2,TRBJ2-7,CVSSPNRGSYEQYF,TGTGTCAGCAGCCCCAACAGGGGGAGTTACGAGCAGTACTTC
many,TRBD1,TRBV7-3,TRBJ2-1,CASSPGQGPYEQFF,TGTGCCAGCAGCCCAGGACAGGGACCCTATGAGCAGTTCTTC
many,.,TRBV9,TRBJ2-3,CASSVAPSTDTQYF,TGTGCCAGCAGCGTAGCGCCTAGCACAGATACGCAGTATTTT
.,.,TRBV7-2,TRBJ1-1,CASSLGVGSGTEAFF,TGTGCCAGCAGCTTAGGGGTGGGATCTGGCACTGAAGCTTTCTTT
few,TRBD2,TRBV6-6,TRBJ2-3,CASSSGLGYTDTQYF,TGTGCCAGCAGCTCGGGACTAGGGTACACAGATACGCAGTATTTT
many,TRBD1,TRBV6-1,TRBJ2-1,CASSEAGGASNEQFF,TGTGCCAGCAGTGAGGCAGGGGGCGCGTCCAATGAGCAGTTCTTC
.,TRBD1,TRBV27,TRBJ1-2,CASSMVGTEANYGYTF,TGTGCCAGCAGTATGGTTGGGACAGAAGCTAACTATGGCTACACCTTC
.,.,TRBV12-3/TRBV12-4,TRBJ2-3,CASSLLQTQYF,TGTGCCAGCAGTTTACTCCAGACGCAGTATTTT
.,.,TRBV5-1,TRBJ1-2,CASSRQSLNYGYTF,TGCGCCAGCAGCCGACAGTCCCTCAACTATGGCTACACCTTC
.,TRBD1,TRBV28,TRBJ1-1,CASSLSVFRGHTEAFF,TGTGCCAGCAGTTTATCGGTATTTAGGGGGCACACTGAAGCTTTCTTT
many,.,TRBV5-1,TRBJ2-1,CASSLDLYGGEEQFF,TGCGCCAGCAGCTTGGACCTGTACGGAGGGGAGGAGCAGTTCTTC
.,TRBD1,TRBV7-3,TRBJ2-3,CASSRQGATGTDTQYF,TGTGCCAGCAGCAGACAGGGGGCGACGGGCACAGATACGCAGTATTTT
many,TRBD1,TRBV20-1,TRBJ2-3,CSAKTPGQGRTDTQYF,TGCAGTGCTAAAACCCCGGGACAGGGAAGAACAGATACGCAGTATTTT
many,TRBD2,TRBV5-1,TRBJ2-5,CASSLPTPGGTQYF,TGCGCCAGCAGCCTACCGACACCGGGGGGGACCCAGTACTTC
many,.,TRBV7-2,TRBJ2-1,CASSRNQGGNEQFF,TGTGCCAGCAGCCGGAACCAGGGAGGCAATGAGCAGTTCTTC
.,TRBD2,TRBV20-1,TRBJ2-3,CSAPNFSGGRTDTQYF,TGCAGTGCTCCAAATTTTTCGGGGGGGCGAACAGATACGCAGTATTTT
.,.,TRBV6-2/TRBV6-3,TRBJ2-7,CASGSGTFRTEQYF,TGTGCCAGCGGGTCGGGGACATTCCGCACCGAGCAGTACTTC
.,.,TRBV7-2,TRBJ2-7,CASSLHVGNPYEQYF,TGTGCCAGCAGCTTACACGTGGGGAACCCTTACGAGCAGTACTTC
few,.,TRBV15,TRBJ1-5,CATSRDFGNQPQHF,TGTGCCACCAGCAGAGATTTTGGGAATCAGCCCCAGCATTTT
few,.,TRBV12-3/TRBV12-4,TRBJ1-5,CASSFFGRNNQPQHF,TGTGCCAGCAGTTTTTTTGGTAGGAACAATCAGCCCCAGCATTTT
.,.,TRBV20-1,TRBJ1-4,CSARDSINEKLFF,TGCAGCGCAAGGGACTCCATAAATGAAAAACTGTTTTTT
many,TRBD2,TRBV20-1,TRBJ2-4,CSARETSGGPRNIQYF,TGCAGTGCTAGAGAAACTAGCGGGGGGCCCCGGAACATTCAGTACTTC
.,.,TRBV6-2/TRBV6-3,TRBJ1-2,CASSYQDIDGYTF,TGTGCCAGCAGTTACCAAGACATTGATGGCTACACCTTC
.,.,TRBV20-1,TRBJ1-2,CSATVGGTNNYGYTF,TGCAGTGCCACAGTAGGGGGGACGAATAACTATGGCTACACCTTC
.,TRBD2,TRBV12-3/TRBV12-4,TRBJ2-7,CASSLGLAGEGEQYF,TGTGCCAGCAGTTTGGGACTAGCGGGAGAGGGAGAGCAGTACTTC
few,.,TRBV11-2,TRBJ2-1,CASSSIRIWNEQFF,TGTGCCAGCAGCTCTATTCGTATCTGGAATGAGCAGTTCTTC
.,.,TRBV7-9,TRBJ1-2,CASSLAGSHLTGYTF,TGTGCCAGCAGCTTAGCTGGCTCACACTTGACTGGCTACACCTTC
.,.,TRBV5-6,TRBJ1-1,CASSLSSGTEAFF,TGTGCCAGCAGCTTGAGCAGTGGGACTGAAGCTTTCTTT
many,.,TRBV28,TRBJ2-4,CASSFEYGPAKNIQYF,TGTGCCAGCAGTTTCGAGTATGGACCAGCCAAAAACATTCAGTACTTC
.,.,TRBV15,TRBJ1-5,CATSRVNQPQHF,TGTGCCACCAGCAGGGTCAATCAGCCCCAGCATTTT
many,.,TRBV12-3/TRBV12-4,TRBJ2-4,CASSLGGENIQYF,TGTGCCAGCAGTTTGGGGGGCGAAAACATTCAGTACTTC
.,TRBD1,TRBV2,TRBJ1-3,CASRSQGASGNTIYF,TGTGCCAGCAGAAGTCAGGGGGCTTCGGGAAACACCATATATTTT
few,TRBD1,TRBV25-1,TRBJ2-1,CASSEYHRDRAFF,TGTGCCAGCAGTGAATATCATAGGGACAGGGCCTTCTTC
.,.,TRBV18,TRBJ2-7,CASSPPSTSSYEQYF,TGTGCCAGCTCACCACCGAGCACAAGCTCCTACGAGCAGTACTTC
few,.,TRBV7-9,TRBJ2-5,CASSPRDTVKETQYF,TGTGCCAGCAGCCCCCGGGACACAGTCAAAGAGACCCAGTACTTC
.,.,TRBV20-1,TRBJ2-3,CSAPQRTDTQYF,TGCAGTGCCCCCCAGCGCACAGATACGCAGTATTTT
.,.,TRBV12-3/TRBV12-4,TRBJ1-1,CASNLNDEAFF,TGTGCCAGCAACCTCAATGATGAAGCTTTCTTT
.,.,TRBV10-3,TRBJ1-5,CAISEDPKVQFQHF,TGTGCCATCAGTGAGGACCCGAAAGTACAGTTCCAGCATTTT
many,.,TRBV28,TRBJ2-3,CASSTGPTDTQYF,TGTGCCAGCAGTACAGGGCCGACAGATACGCAGTATTTT
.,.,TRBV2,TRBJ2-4,CASSETQEGPRSEQYF,TGTGCCAGCAGTGAAACCCAGGAAGGCCCCAGGAGTGAGCAGTACTTC